This T cell receptor beta chain was captured in a study of shared clonotypes between healthy human individuals. V lost 2 bases to trimming and J lost 5 bases, with 15 bases between them. The CDR3 extends over 15 amino acids. Germline values: CDR1 MNHEY, CDR2 SVGAGI. Profiling relied on immunoSEQ multiplex PCR, and the TCRdb table lists in-frame clones only, not all of them. The data contain 2 million to 3 million clones, approximately 93% of them singletons. The rearrangement joins TRBV6-5 to TRBJ1-2; weak D call: TRBD1 (5 bases). Sequences were obtained from naive CD4+ T cells from PBMCs. Subset defined: CD45RA+ positively selected. The clonotype originates from a man between 18 and 35 years old in good health. Some clones in this sample may be carry-over from other donors' samples. The CDR3 is CASSYVGLGEYGYTF. Here the CDR3 DNA reads TGTGCCAGCAGTTACGTCGGGTTGGGGGAGTATGGCTACACCTTC.